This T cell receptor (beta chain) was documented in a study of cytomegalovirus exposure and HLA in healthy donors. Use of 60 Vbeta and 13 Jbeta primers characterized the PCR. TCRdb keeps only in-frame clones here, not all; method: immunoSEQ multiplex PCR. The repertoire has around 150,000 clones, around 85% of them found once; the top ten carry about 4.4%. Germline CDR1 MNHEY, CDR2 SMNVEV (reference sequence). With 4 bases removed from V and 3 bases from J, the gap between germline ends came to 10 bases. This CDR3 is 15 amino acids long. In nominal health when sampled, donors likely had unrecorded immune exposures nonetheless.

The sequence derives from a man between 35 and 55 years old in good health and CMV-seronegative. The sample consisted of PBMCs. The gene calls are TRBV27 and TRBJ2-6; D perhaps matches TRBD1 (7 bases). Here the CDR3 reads CASSWRGLGANVLTF. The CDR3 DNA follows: TGTGCCAGCAGTTGGAGGGGGCTTGGGGCCAACGTCCTGACTTTC.